This TCR beta chain was sequenced during a study of metastatic and nonmetastatic thyroid tumors. About the study: Malignant thyroid and benign thyroid patients provided blood and tumor or nodule tissue whose repertoires were compared. Overall study findings and caveats: Relative to benign nodules, malignant thyroid tumors were reportedly characterized by significantly elevated TCR beta diversity in blood and tumor.

This clone showed up many times. Its antigen is as yet unknown. In the original analysis: Between-group CDR3 differences, defined by clinicopathological status, yielded a distant-metastasis classifier for papillary thyroid cancer. TCRdb called clones again from the PCR reads with MiXCR. These V and J calls rely on TCRdb rather than the paper's analysis. Of about 35,000 clones listed, around a fifth were seen once; the top ten hold around 16%. Before thyroid surgery, none of the patients had received any treatment. The sample taken for sequencing was blood. The TCR sequence derives from a female donor with papillary thyroid cancer or a benign thyroid nodule (not recorded which). Some clones in this sample may be carry-over from other donors' samples.

The CDR3 nucleotides are TGTGCCAGCACCCTGCAGCGGTTTGGTGAGCAGTTCTTC. This translates into CASTLQRFGEQFF. The chain has TRBV5-6 and TRBJ2-1; tentatively, D is TRBD2 (5 bases). V lost 6 bases and J lost 9, with 16 bases in between. Germline CDR1 is SGHDT and CDR2 is YYEEEE. The CDR3 covers 13 residues.